The clone carrying this T cell receptor (beta chain) appeared a few times. This record comes from a study of blood T cell repertoires in COVID-19. V was pared by 5 bases and J by 6 bases, with 4 bases of the junction left unmatched. CDR1 and CDR2 from the germline V gene are MNHEY and SMNVEV (reference sequence). The length of the CDR3 is 13 residues. Original handling: Reference gene primer amplification gave nucleated cell count estimates. Sequencing was performed with immunoSEQ multiplex PCR; in TCRdb, only in-frame clones are kept and a portion is missing. The V and J calls and clone size come from that table; D and trimming were worked out from the DNA. The data contain 130,000 or so clones, roughly 79% of them seen just once; the ten biggest clones take up less than 14%.

The chain combines TRBV27 with TRBJ2-7, with 10 bases that match TRBD1. Input material: peripheral blood. The clonotype was recovered from a human donor in a cohort sampled during active COVID-19. CDR3 nucleotide sequence: TGTGCCAGCAGTGACAGGGGGCAGACCGAGCAGTACTTC. Translation gives CASSDRGQTEQYF.